This is a list of T cell receptor beta chains from one sample in a study of T-cell reconstitution after alpha-beta-depleted transplantation in children. TCRdb reprocessed the PCR reads via MiXCR and lists one record per CDR3 protein. This table has some 310,000 distinct CDR3 sequences, around 20% appearing once. Sequenced here: PBMCs, mostly from graft donor cells, sampled 180 days after TCRalphabeta/CD19-depleted stem cell transplant. These TCRs come from a male patient under 18 who had a stem cell transplant for acute lymphoblastic leukemia, so the T cells may come from the graft donor. The CDR3 runs from the conserved cysteine through the conserved F or W. D genes are given only for firm matches. Rows give clone size only sometimes, using once, few, many, or a class for an expanded clone.

v_gene: TRBV7-3
j_gene: TRBJ2-1
abundance: few
d_gene: NA
CDR3aa: CASRPGGPYNEQFF
CDR3nt: TGTGCCAGCAGGCCCGGGGGCCCCTACAATGAGCAGTTCTTC

v_gene: TRBV5-1
j_gene: TRBJ2-1
abundance: many
d_gene: TRBD2
CDR3aa: CASSSPLTSGSSYNEQFF
CDR3nt: TGCGCCAGCAGCTCCCCGCTGACTAGCGGGAGTTCCTACAATGAGCAGTTCTTC

v_gene: TRBV25-1
j_gene: TRBJ2-2
abundance: NA
d_gene: TRBD2
CDR3aa: CASRGTSGVIYTGELFF
CDR3nt: TGTGCCAGCAGGGGGACTAGCGGAGTTATCTACACCGGGGAGCTGTTTTTT

v_gene: TRBV27
j_gene: TRBJ2-7
abundance: few
d_gene: TRBD2
CDR3aa: CASSLWGGSYEQYF
CDR3nt: TGTGCCAGCAGTTTATGGGGGGGGTCCTACGAGCAGTACTTC

v_gene: TRBV5-1
j_gene: TRBJ2-3
abundance: few
d_gene: NA
CDR3aa: CASSPGGYTDTQYF
CDR3nt: TGCGCCAGCAGTCCTGGGGGGTACACAGATACGCAGTATTTT

v_gene: TRBV15
j_gene: TRBJ2-1
abundance: NA
d_gene: NA
CDR3aa: CATSRSPSHEQFF
CDR3nt: TGTGCCACCAGCAGAAGTCCGTCCCATGAGCAGTTCTTC

v_gene: TRBV7-6
j_gene: TRBJ2-3
abundance: NA
d_gene: NA
CDR3aa: CASSKLSPALGGVTDTQYF
CDR3nt: TGTGCCAGCAGCAAATTGAGCCCTGCTTTAGGGGGGGTTACAGATACGCAGTATTTT

v_gene: TRBV5-1
j_gene: TRBJ2-5
abundance: NA
d_gene: NA
CDR3aa: CASSFPSRGETQYF
CDR3nt: TGCGCCAGCAGCTTCCCGTCCCGGGGAGAGACCCAGTACTTC

v_gene: TRBV27
j_gene: TRBJ2-1
abundance: NA
d_gene: NA
CDR3aa: CASSLQVRANEQFF
CDR3nt: TGTGCCAGCAGTTTACAGGTTAGGGCCAATGAGCAGTTCTTC

v_gene: TRBV3-1
j_gene: TRBJ1-5
abundance: few
d_gene: NA
CDR3aa: CASSQDLGGLTSNQPQHF
CDR3nt: TGTGCCAGCAGCCAAGATCTCGGAGGACTCACTAGCAATCAGCCCCAGCATTTT

v_gene: TRBV6-5
j_gene: TRBJ1-2
abundance: NA
d_gene: TRBD1
CDR3aa: CASSFTGQFNYGYTF
CDR3nt: TGTGCCAGCAGTTTCACGGGACAGTTCAACTATGGCTACACCTTC

v_gene: TRBV6-5
j_gene: TRBJ2-3
abundance: NA
d_gene: NA
CDR3aa: CASSYSAPQDTQYF
CDR3nt: TGTGCCAGCAGTTACTCGGCTCCCCAAGATACGCAGTATTTT

v_gene: TRBV12-5
j_gene: TRBJ2-1
abundance: few
d_gene: TRBD2
CDR3aa: CASGLVPLLLAGKAGGRGNEQFF
CDR3nt: TGTGCTAGTGGTTTGGTCCCCCTCCTCCTAGCGGGAAAGGCCGGGGGGCGAGGTAATGAGCAGTTCTTC

v_gene: TRBV6-4
j_gene: TRBJ2-1
abundance: NA
d_gene: TRBD2
CDR3aa: CASSDAGLAGHNEQFF
CDR3nt: TGTGCCAGCAGTGACGCGGGACTAGCGGGACACAATGAGCAGTTCTTC

v_gene: TRBV27
j_gene: TRBJ1-1
abundance: NA
d_gene: NA
CDR3aa: CASRHTQGNTEAFF
CDR3nt: TGTGCCAGCAGACACACACAGGGGAACACTGAAGCTTTCTTT

v_gene: TRBV9
j_gene: TRBJ2-4
abundance: few
d_gene: TRBD1
CDR3aa: CASSGGTGSQNIQYF
CDR3nt: TGTGCCAGCAGCGGCGGGACAGGCAGCCAAAACATTCAGTACTTC

v_gene: TRBV4-1
j_gene: TRBJ1-2
abundance: few
d_gene: TRBD1
CDR3aa: CASSSISGTALYGYTF
CDR3nt: TGCGCCAGCAGTTCAATCTCCGGGACAGCCCTCTATGGCTACACCTTC

v_gene: TRBV20-1
j_gene: TRBJ2-5
abundance: NA
d_gene: TRBD2
CDR3aa: CSAMAGLVPQETQYF
CDR3nt: TGCAGTGCTATGGCGGGACTAGTCCCCCAAGAGACCCAGTACTTC

v_gene: TRBV29-1
j_gene: TRBJ2-3
abundance: few
d_gene: TRBD1
CDR3aa: CSVATGQGNTDTQYF
CDR3nt: TGCAGCGTTGCAACTGGACAGGGGAACACAGATACGCAGTATTTT

v_gene: TRBV29-1
j_gene: TRBJ2-3
abundance: few
d_gene: NA
CDR3aa: CSVAGLLSTDTQYF
CDR3nt: TGCAGCGTTGCAGGGCTCCTTAGCACAGATACGCAGTATTTT

v_gene: TRBV21-1
j_gene: TRBJ1-2
abundance: NA
d_gene: NA
CDR3aa: CASSTGQGLRGYTF
CDR3nt: TGTGCCAGCAGCACCGGACAGGGACTGCGGGGCTACACCTTC

v_gene: TRBV2
j_gene: TRBJ1-5
abundance: once
d_gene: NA
CDR3aa: CASSEGWNSNQPQHF
CDR3nt: TGTGCCAGCAGTGAAGGGTGGAATAGCAATCAGCCCCAGCATTTT

v_gene: TRBV3-1
j_gene: TRBJ2-7
abundance: NA
d_gene: NA
CDR3aa: CASSQKRGAGLTYEQYF
CDR3nt: TGTGCCAGCAGCCAGAAGAGGGGCGCGGGCCTCACCTACGAGCAGTACTTC

v_gene: TRBV20-1
j_gene: TRBJ2-1
abundance: NA
d_gene: NA
CDR3aa: CSARAEWGSHQDEQFF
CDR3nt: TGCAGTGCTAGGGCCGAATGGGGATCCCACCAGGATGAGCAGTTCTTC

v_gene: TRBV12-3/TRBV12-4
j_gene: TRBJ2-7
abundance: NA
d_gene: NA
CDR3aa: CASSAYSDSFRHEQYF
CDR3nt: TGTGCCAGCAGCGCTTACTCGGATTCTTTTCGACACGAGCAGTACTTC